This TCR beta chain was recorded in a study of T cell responses to AZD1222 COVID-19 vaccine. Deletions cut 4 bases from V and 6 bases from J, with 22 bases between. CDR3 length: 17 amino acids. Germline-derived CDR1 and CDR2 are SEHNR and FQNEAQ (reference sequence). Repertoires were generated with immunoSEQ multiplex PCR, while TCRdb's copy carries only in-frame clones and drops some. The data show about 140,000 clones, roughly 90% seen once. This clone is a singleton in its sample. The chain has TRBV7-9 and TRBJ2-1; no clear D gene. The TCR sequence derives from an adult in good health. The material sequenced was peripheral blood, taken on day 0 of AZD1222 vaccination. This CDR3 is CASSSPPMGVGINEQFF. CDR3 DNA sequence: TGTGCCAGCAGCTCCCCCCCTATGGGTGTGGGAATCAATGAGCAGTTCTTC.